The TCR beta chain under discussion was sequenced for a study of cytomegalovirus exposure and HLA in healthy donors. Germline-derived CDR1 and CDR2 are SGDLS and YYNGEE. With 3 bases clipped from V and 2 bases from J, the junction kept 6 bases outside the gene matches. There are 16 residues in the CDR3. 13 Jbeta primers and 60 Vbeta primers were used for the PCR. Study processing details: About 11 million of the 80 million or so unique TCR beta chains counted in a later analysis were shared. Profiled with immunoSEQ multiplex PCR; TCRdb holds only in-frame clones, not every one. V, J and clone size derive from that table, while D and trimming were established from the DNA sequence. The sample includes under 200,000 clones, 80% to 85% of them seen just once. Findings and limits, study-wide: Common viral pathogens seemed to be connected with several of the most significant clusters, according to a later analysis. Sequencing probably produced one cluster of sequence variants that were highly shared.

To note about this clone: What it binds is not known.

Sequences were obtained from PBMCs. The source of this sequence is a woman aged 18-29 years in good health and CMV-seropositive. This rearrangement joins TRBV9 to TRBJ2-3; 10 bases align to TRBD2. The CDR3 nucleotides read TGTGCCAGCAGCGCCCGAACTAGCGGGGTCACAGATACGCAGTATTTT. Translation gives CASSARTSGVTDTQYF.